Below, 7 T cell receptor beta chains from the same sample are listed, as sequenced in a study of T cells and Merkel cell carcinoma outcomes (dated by TCRdb to about 2020). Preparation of the library involved the immunoSEQ multiplex PCR assay. What TCRdb holds here is the immuneACCESS table cut down to in-frame rearrangements. Part of the clones is not present; checked against another copy, under half of the missing clones reflect an unresolved V gene, and the others are unexplained. The sample includes approximately 1,400 clones, with more than 75% observed a single time. The ten most abundant clones make up over 10% of the sample. Sample: tumor tissue from Merkel cell carcinoma. Source of these receptors: a human donor with Merkel cell carcinoma.

Written as DNA, the CDR3 is TGTGCAAGTCGCTTAGCATCGGGGCCCCAGCATTTT. Amino acid sequence: CASRLASGPQHF. The V and J genes are TRBV12-2 and TRBJ1-5. TRBV12-2 is a pseudogene segment. The CDR3 totals 12 residues.

This sequence joins TRBV19 and TRBJ1-1; D not resolved. Trimming shortened V by 10 bases and J by 0 bases, and 6 bases separated the two germline ends. Germline V gene data show CDR1 as LNHDA and CDR2 as SQIVND (reference sequence). The CDR3 length is 11 residues. The CDR3 protein is CAIRMNTEAFF. The DNA for the CDR3 is TGTGCCATACGTATGAACACTGAAGCTTTCTTT.

DNA for the CDR3: TGCGCCAGCAGCCTCGGGGTCGACTATGGCTACACCTTC. Amino acid sequence: CASSLGVDYGYTF. V gene TRBV5-1 combines with J gene TRBJ1-2; the D is unclear. The germline CDR1 and CDR2 sequences are SGHRS and YFSETQ. The CDR3 is made up of 13 amino acids. V shed 4 bases and J shed 3 bases, with 10 bases lying between them.

The CDR3 DNA sequence: TGTGCCAGCAGCGACCTAAGGGGGGGCACTGAAGCTTTCTTT. This codes for CASSDLRGGTEAFF. This sequence joins TRBV9 and TRBJ1-1; TRBD1 is a possible D gene (6 bases). CDR1 and CDR2 from the germline V gene are SGDLS and YYNGEE. Deletions cut 3 bases from V and 4 bases from J, with 13 bases between. This CDR3 is 14 amino acids long.

This clone has only a few counts. The chain carries TRBV30 and TRBJ1-1, with D tentatively TRBD1 (5 bases). Looked up from germline, CDR1 is GTSNPN and CDR2 is SVGIG (reference sequence). There are 13 residues in the CDR3. The V and J ends lost 5 bases and 0 bases respectively, with 10 bases between them. This CDR3 reads CAWGLGVNTEAFF. CDR3 bases: TGTGCCTGGGGGTTAGGGGTGAACACTGAAGCTTTCTTT.

The chain has TRBV7-9 and TRBJ2-7; the match to TRBD1 covers 10 bases. V gave up 5 bases and J gave up 0 bases; unmatched junction bases: 13. The CDR3 totals 18 residues. Germline V lookup: CDR1 SEHNR, CDR2 FQNEAQ (reference sequence). CDR3: CASSRITSGQGFSYEQYF. The CDR3 DNA reads TGTGCCAGCAGCCGGATAACTTCGGGACAGGGGTTCTCCTACGAGCAGTACTTC.

About this clone: The sample carries other DNA sequences with the same CDR3. The chain has TRBV11-3 and TRBJ2-2, with 11 nucleotides matching TRBD1. Germline-derived CDR1 and CDR2 are SGHNT and YENEEA. The CDR3 is 16 amino acids. Trimming took 5 bases from V and 4 from J; bases not matched to a gene: 6. The CDR3 loop is CASSRTGGASTGELFF. As DNA, the CDR3 is TGTGCCAGCAGCAGGACAGGGGGCGCGAGCACCGGGGAGCTGTTTTTT. Looking up the rest from reference TRBV11-3 and TRBJ2-2 gives the full variable domain: EAGVVQSPRYKIIEKKQPVAFWCNPISGHNTLYWYLQNLGQGPELLIRYENEEAVDDSQLPKDRFSAERLKGVDSTLKIQPAELGDSAVYLCASSRTGGASTGELFFGEGSRLTVL.